This TCR beta chain was recorded in a study of regulatory T cells in long-lasting Graves disease. Time point defined: persistent/refractory GD, antithyroid drugs over 5 years with positive TRAb. PBMC-extracted RNA yielded the TCR library. Enrollment of patients was through an endocrinology department in Xi'an, China. Germline-derived CDR1 and CDR2 are SQVTM and ANQGSEA. Trimming removed 4 bases from V and 3 bases from J, with 16 bases in between. CDR3 size: 14 residues. With iRepertoire HTBI primers and Arm-PCR of CDR3 regions, TCR beta libraries were built. In TCRdb, the multiplex PCR reads were re-called with MiXCR into one record per CDR3 protein. The table lists hundreds of thousands of distinct CDR3 sequences, roughly 20% of them singletons, with 7.8% in the top ten. This clonotype was observed many times.

The TCR was taken from a female donor with Graves disease. The sequenced sample was peripheral blood mononuclear cells (PBMCs), obtained when the disease was refractory, from a patient treated with antithyroid drugs. The chain links TRBV29-1 to TRBJ2-7; no firm D call. The CDR3 is CSVVLTEQGYEQYF. CDR3 DNA: TGCAGCGTTGTTTTAACCGAACAAGGCTACGAGCAGTACTTC.